This T cell receptor (beta chain) was identified during a study of blood T cell repertoires in COVID-19. As for the study in general: Researchers got acute and convalescent COVID-19 samples from the United States, Italy and Spain. Nucleic acid was either cDNA or gDNA, and it came from T cells, B-cell-depleted T cells, or PBMCs.

The germline V gene encodes CDR1 SGDLS and CDR2 YYNGEE. The CDR3 has 15 residues. The V end was cut by 0 bases, the J end by 0 bases, with 7 bases between. Original analysis: Reference gene primers were amplified, and this amplification served to estimate nucleated cell counts. The data were produced by immunoSEQ multiplex PCR, yet TCRdb's version contains in-frame clones alone and is incomplete. V, J and clone size were drawn from that table, and D and trimming were deduced from the DNA. In the table there are some 250,000 clones, 89% of which are singletons. The receptor was derived from a woman in her thirties with acute COVID-19. J is TRBJ1-3 and V is TRBV9; tentatively, D is TRBD1 (6 bases). Input material: PBMCs or T cells enriched from blood (not recorded which). CDR3 in amino acids: CASSVGGGSGNTIYF. The CDR3 DNA reads as TGTGCCAGCAGCGTAGGAGGGGGCTCTGGAAACACCATATATTTT.